This TCR beta chain was identified during a study of blood T cell repertoires in COVID-19. At the level of the study: The study drew acute and convalescent COVID-19 samples from the United States, Italy and Spain. The cDNA or gDNA used as material had been derived from T cells, B-cell-depleted T cells, or PBMCs.

Original analysis: The assay estimated nucleated cells by amplifying reference gene primers. Sequencing was performed with immunoSEQ multiplex PCR; in TCRdb, only in-frame clones are kept and a portion is missing. V and J calls and clone size are given by that table; D and trimming were obtained from the DNA. The sample includes about 99,000 clones, around 83% of them seen just once. V lost 5 bases, J lost 7 bases, and 12 bases stayed unmatched. Looked up from germline, CDR1 is LNHDA and CDR2 is SQIVND (reference sequence). This CDR3 is 16 amino acids long. Sequenced sample: peripheral blood. The genes are TRBV19 and TRBJ1-4, with 8 bases identical to TRBD1. This clonotype was sampled from a woman older than 75 with active or convalescent COVID-19. In DNA, the CDR3 is TGTGCCAGTAGTTATGGGGGCAGGGGGCGCGGTGAAAAACTGTTTTTT. This sequence encodes CASSYGGRGRGEKLFF. Based on the CDR3 plus reference TRBV19 and TRBJ1-4, the full variable domain is DGGITQSPKYLFRKEGQNVTLSCEQNLNHDAMYWYRQDPGQGLRLIYYSQIVNDFQKGDIAEGYSVSREKKESFPLTVTSAQKNPTAFYLCASSYGGRGRGEKLFFGSGTQLSVL.